What follows are 18 T cell receptor beta chains derived from one specimen sequenced in a study of blood T cell repertoires in COVID-19. TCRdb's table, derived via immunoSEQ multiplex PCR, lists solely in-frame clones and lacks some. The sample records roughly 80,000 clones, approximately 81% being singletons. The sample consisted of peripheral blood. All receptors derive from a woman in her seventies with acute or convalescent COVID-19.

This clone came up a few times. Here the CDR3 reads CASSVLGVDEQFF. As DNA, the CDR3 is TGTGCCAGCAGTGTACTAGGCGTCGATGAGCAGTTCTTC. This chain uses TRBV2 with TRBJ2-1, with a tentative D call TRBD2 (5 bases). The CDR3 loop spans 13 amino acids. V lost 4 bases and J 8 bases, leaving 12 bases between the germline ends. Germline lookup yields CDR1 SNHLY and CDR2 FYNNEI.

The chain employs TRBV28 and TRBJ1-4; 8 bases map to TRBD1. The CDR3 has 17 amino acids. Germline values: CDR1 MDHEN, CDR2 SYDVKM. V lost 2 bases, J lost 15 bases, and 20 bases stayed unmatched. The CDR3 bases are TGTGCCAGCAGTTTAGGATCGGACAGGGAGGGTTTTTTGAGGGTGTTTTTT. Protein sequence: CASSLGSDREGFLRVFF.

The chain links TRBV2 to TRBJ2-1; 12 nucleotides align to TRBD2. The J segment lost 3 bases and the V segment lost 6 bases, leaving 6 bases of the junction unmatched. CDR1 SNHLY and CDR2 FYNNEI come from the germline V gene. The CDR3 is made up of 16 amino acids. In DNA, the CDR3 is TGTGCCAGCAGCCGACTAGCGGGAGTTGGCTACAATGAGCAGTTCTTC. Protein product: CASSRLAGVGYNEQFF.

CDR3 in DNA: TGTGCCAGCAGCTTTACAACTAGCGGTTATATAACAGATACGCAGTATTTT. As protein: CASSFTTSGYITDTQYF. This rearrangement joins TRBV11-3 to TRBJ2-3; TRBD2 matches 8 bases. V was clipped by 3 bases and J by 3 bases; unmatched bases: 11. CDR1 is SGHNT, CDR2 YENEEA, per germline. This CDR3 is built from 17 residues.

The chain is built from TRBV5-1 and TRBJ2-5; D not certain. V was shortened by 2 bases and J by 2 bases, with 7 bases between the two germline ends. The CDR3 totals 13 residues. From germline, CDR1 is SGHRS and CDR2 YFSETQ. The CDR3 DNA follows: TGCGCCAGCAGCTTACAGTTACAAGAGACCCAGTACTTC. Protein sequence: CASSLQLQETQYF.

This chain uses TRBV5-1 with TRBJ2-1; a weak D match, TRBD2 (6 bases). There are 13 residues in the CDR3. Germline V gives CDR1 SGHRS, CDR2 YFSETQ. Trimming removed 5 bases from V and 3 bases from J, with 9 bases in between. The CDR3 here is CASSLSGYNEQFF. CDR3 sequence (DNA): TGCGCCAGCAGTCTTAGCGGCTACAATGAGCAGTTCTTC.

The chain has TRBV15 and TRBJ2-7; TRBD1 aligns across 10 bases. V lost 5 bases, J lost 5 bases, and 6 bases stayed unmatched. This CDR3 region has 14 residues. CDR1 and CDR2 from the germline V gene are LNHNV and YYDKDF (reference sequence). CDR3: CATSEPGQGHEQYV. CDR3 bases: TGTGCCACCAGCGAACCGGGACAGGGGCACGAGCAGTACGTC.

This clone was seen once. This chain uses TRBV5-5 with TRBJ2-5, with a weak D call TRBD2 (5 bases). The CDR3 is 17 residues long. V gave up 2 bases and J gave up 2 bases, with 19 bases separating them. Germline-derived CDR1 and CDR2 are SGHKS and YYEKEE (reference sequence). CDR3 coding DNA: TGTGCCAGCAGCTTTCAGCCGCGGGTATGGGGTCAAGAGACCCAGTACTTC. This gives the protein CASSFQPRVWGQETQYF.

In its sample, this clone was seen a few times. The genes are TRBV25-1 and TRBJ1-1; D gene uncertain. With 2 bases removed from V and 2 bases from J, the gap between germline ends came to 12 bases. Germline CDR1 MGHDK, CDR2 SYGVNS. The CDR3 runs to 15 residues. The DNA for the CDR3 is TGTGCCAGCAGTGAACCCCGGGGAGGAAACACTGAAGCTTTCTTT. Protein: CASSEPRGGNTEAFF.

The rearrangement uses TRBV3-1 (or the pseudogene TRBV3-2) and TRBJ2-2, with D possibly matching TRBD2 (6 bases). V was shortened by 1 base and J by 0 bases, with 6 bases between the two germline ends. Germline CDR1 reads LGHDT; CDR2 reads YNNKEL (reference sequence). The CDR3 is made up of 15 amino acids. CDR3 amino acids: CASSQGLANTGELFF. DNA of the CDR3: TGTGCCAGCAGCCAAGGACTAGCGAACACCGGGGAGCTGTTTTTT.

The V gene is TRBV28, the J gene TRBJ2-1, with D tentatively TRBD2 (6 bases). CDR3 size: 15 residues. Germline-derived CDR1 and CDR2 are MDHEN and SYDVKM. Trimming cost V 6 bases and J 7 bases, with 19 bases left between them. The DNA for the CDR3 is TGTGCCAGCAGCCCCTCCGGGACTTTCTTTAATGAGCAGTTCTTC. This encodes CASSPSGTFFNEQFF. Combining the CDR3 with reference TRBV28 and TRBJ2-1 gives the whole variable domain DVKVTQSSRYLVKRTGEKVFLECVQDMDHENMFWYRQDPGLGLRLIYFSYDVKMKEKGDIPEGYSVSREKKERFSLILESASTNQTSMYLCASSPSGTFFNEQFFGPGTRLTVL.

The V call is TRBV2, the J call TRBJ1-2; D uncertain. Germline CDR1 SNHLY, CDR2 FYNNEI. The CDR3 runs 12 residues. The V end lost 7 bases, the J end lost 4 bases, and 10 bases lay between the germline ends. In DNA form, the CDR3 reads TGTGCCAGCACGCCGGAGTTCTATGGCTACACCTTC. Its translation is CASTPEFYGYTF.

The chain combines TRBV7-8 with TRBJ2-3; tentatively, D is TRBD2 (6 bases). Trimming cost V 5 bases and J 3 bases, with 18 bases left between them. The CDR3 is made up of 16 amino acids. Looked up from germline, CDR1 is SGHVS and CDR2 is FQNEAQ. CDR3 DNA: TGTGCCAGCAGCACACTAGCCCCACCTTGGACAGATACGCAGTATTTT. Its translation: CASSTLAPPWTDTQYF.

The V gene is TRBV6-5, the J gene TRBJ2-5; TRBD1 might be the D (6 bases). Germline CDR1 is MNHEY and CDR2 is SVGAGI. The V end was cut by 6 bases, the J end by 5 bases, with 19 bases between. The CDR3 has 15 residues. The CDR3 loop is CASRSLTNREETQYF. In nucleotides, the CDR3 is TGTGCCAGCAGGAGTCTCACTAACAGGGAGGAGACCCAGTACTTC.

V is TRBV19 and J is TRBJ1-2; no firm D call. Between the trimmed V and J ends, which lost 4 bases and 4 bases, there was a span of 16 bases. Germline assignment: CDR1 LNHDA and CDR2 SQIVND (reference sequence). The CDR3 length is 15 residues. The CDR3 spells CASSRPGDFGYGYTF. CDR3 nucleotide sequence: TGTGCCAGTAGTAGGCCCGGGGATTTTGGCTATGGCTACACCTTC.

The DNA of the CDR3 is TGTGCCAGCAGCCAGATGAACACTGAAGCTTTCTTT. This codes for CASSQMNTEAFF. The chain couples TRBV5-6 to TRBJ1-1; D is uncertain. The CDR3 extends over 12 amino acids. The germline V gene has CDR1 SGHDT and CDR2 YYEEEE. V was shortened by 4 bases and J by 0 bases, with 4 bases between the two germline ends.

The rearrangement joins TRBV5-1 to TRBJ2-1, with 11 nucleotides matching TRBD1. With V trimmed by 1 base and J by 6 bases, 9 bases remained unmatched. The germline V gene has CDR1 SGHRS and CDR2 YFSETQ. The CDR3 extends over 17 amino acids. CDR3 in amino acids: CASSLTVRDRGGNEQFF. The CDR3 DNA reads TGCGCCAGCAGCTTGACGGTACGGGACAGGGGGGGCAATGAGCAGTTCTTC.

The chain joins TRBV11-2 to TRBJ2-3, with a possible D match to TRBD2 (5 bases). Germline values: CDR1 SGHAT, CDR2 FQNNGV. V was shortened by 0 bases and J by 4 bases, with 11 bases between the two germline ends. The CDR3 runs 15 residues. CDR3 nucleotides: TGTGCCAGCAGCTTAGAGGCGGGTGGGGCAGATACGCAGTATTTT. As protein: CASSLEAGGADTQYF.